These 11 T cell receptor beta chains were sequenced from one sample in a study of blood T cell repertoires in COVID-19. Generated by immunoSEQ multiplex PCR, the TCRdb table keeps only in-frame clones and is missing some. The table has about 220,000 clones, 70% to 90% seen once. Material for sequencing was peripheral blood. These receptor sequences come from a man aged 50 to 60 who had recovered from COVID-19.

The chain has TRBV12-3 or TRBV12-4 and TRBJ2-5; no firm D call. This CDR3 region has 13 residues. Trimming shortened V by 3 bases and J by 2 bases, and 7 bases separated the two germline ends. The CDR3 nucleotides are TGTGCCAGCAGTTTCGGCGGACAAGAGACCCAGTACTTC. Protein: CASSFGGQETQYF.

The CDR3 reads CASSQVSVNTEAFF. The DNA for the CDR3 is TGTGCCAGCAGCCAAGTCTCGGTGAACACTGAAGCTTTCTTT. The J gene is TRBJ1-1, the V gene TRBV3-1 (or the pseudogene TRBV3-2); D remains unclear. The CDR3 has 14 residues. V dropped 1 base and J dropped 0 bases, with 6 bases sitting between them. Germline CDR1 and CDR2: LGHDT and YNNKEL (reference sequence).

The V and J genes are TRBV29-1 and TRBJ1-1, with D tentatively TRBD1 (5 bases). V dropped 7 bases and J dropped 1 base, with 13 bases sitting between them. The CDR3 has 13 amino acids. The germline V gene has CDR1 SQVTM and CDR2 ANQGSEA. The DNA for the CDR3 is TGCAGCGCTGTCACAGGTTCGAACACTGAAGCTTTCTTT. It encodes CSAVTGSNTEAFF.

The rearrangement joins TRBV5-1 to TRBJ2-1, with 16 bases that match TRBD2. CDR1 SGHRS and CDR2 YFSETQ come from the germline V gene. With 3 bases clipped from V and 3 bases from J, the junction kept 6 bases outside the gene matches. The CDR3 consists of 18 residues. The CDR3 DNA is TGCGCCAGCAGCTGGGGGACTAGCGGGAGGGCTGTCTACAATGAGCAGTTCTTC. Its translation: CASSWGTSGRAVYNEQFF.

The chain combines TRBV28 with TRBJ2-7, with a weak D call TRBD1 (6 bases). Germline assignment: CDR1 MDHEN and CDR2 SYDVKM. This CDR3 is built from 15 residues. V was cut by 5 bases and J by 3 bases, with 17 bases left in between. CDR3 protein: CASSAGTRVNYEQYF. For the CDR3, the DNA is TGTGCCAGCAGTGCCGGGACACGTGTGAACTACGAGCAGTACTTC.

This rearrangement joins TRBV7-2 to TRBJ2-1; 8 bases line up with TRBD2. With V trimmed by 0 bases and J by 7 bases, 5 bases remained unmatched. The CDR3 runs to 15 residues. The germline gives CDR1 SGHTA, CDR2 FQGNSA. As DNA, the CDR3 is TGTGCCAGCAGCTTAGCGATTAGCGGGAAGAATGAGCAGTTCTTC. Its protein is CASSLAISGKNEQFF.

The chain has TRBV13 and TRBJ2-5; the match to TRBD2 covers 14 bases. The CDR3 spans 16 residues. The germline CDR1 and CDR2 sequences are PRHDT and FYEKMQ (reference sequence). Trimming took 5 bases from V and 3 from J; bases not matched to a gene: 5. The CDR3 region is CASSRGTSGSKETQYF. The CDR3 DNA reads as TGTGCCAGCAGCCGCGGGACTAGCGGGAGTAAAGAGACCCAGTACTTC. Based on the CDR3 plus reference TRBV13 and TRBJ2-5, the full variable domain is AAGVIQSPRHLIKEKRETATLKCYPIPRHDTVYWYQQGPGQDPQFLISFYEKMQSDKGSIPDRFSAQQFSDYHSELNMSSLELGDSALYFCASSRGTSGSKETQYFGPGTRLLVL.

This clone was recorded only once. The gene calls are TRBV11-2 and TRBJ2-3, with TRBD2 identical over 10 bases. The CDR3 has 16 residues. Looked up from germline, CDR1 is SGHAT and CDR2 is FQNNGV. Trimming removed 0 bases from V and 3 bases from J; junction bases left unmatched: 3. CDR3 coding DNA: TGTGCCAGCAGCTTAGAAGGACTAGCGGAAACAGATACGCAGTATTTT. It encodes CASSLEGLAETDTQYF. The full variable domain, with the rest looked up from reference TRBV11-2 and TRBJ2-3, is EAGVAQSPRYKIIEKRQSVAFWCNPISGHATLYWYQQILGQGPKLLIQFQNNGVVDDSQLPKDRFSAERLKGVDSTLKIQPAKLEDSAVYLCASSLEGLAETDTQYFGPGTRLTVL.

This sequence joins TRBV18 and TRBJ2-3; 7 bases match TRBD1. J was trimmed by 8 bases and V by 2 bases; bases with no gene match: 4. CDR1 and CDR2 (germline): KGHSH, LQKENI. CDR3 length: 13 amino acids. The CDR3 DNA follows: TGTGCCAGCTCACCAATACAGGGGCTTACGCAGTATTTT. It translates to CASSPIQGLTQYF.

The V gene is TRBV27, the J gene TRBJ2-1, with 8 bases fitting TRBD2. CDR1 is MNHEY, CDR2 SMNVEV, per germline (reference sequence). The CDR3 is 14 amino acids. The V and J ends lost 4 bases and 2 bases, in that order; junction bases with no gene match: 1. Here the CDR3 DNA reads TGTGCCAGCAGTTACGGGGGGGCCTACAATGAGCAGTTCTTC. It specifies CASSYGGAYNEQFF.

CDR3 bases: TGCGCCAGCAGCTTGGACGACAGTTTGGACCACTATGGCTACACCTTC. Protein sequence: CASSLDDSLDHYGYTF. V usage is TRBV5-1 and J usage is TRBJ1-2; a possible D gene is TRBD1 (5 bases). The CDR3 has 16 amino acids. Germline-derived CDR1 and CDR2 are SGHRS and YFSETQ. Trimming removed 0 bases from V and 3 bases from J, with 15 bases in between.